This passage covers 5 T cell receptor beta chains from one sample sequenced in a study of Ad26.COV2.S vaccination and SARS-CoV-2 variants. Treatment: 15 to 20 received Ad26.COV2.S at low or high dose, single or two shots; 5 received placebo; per-sample allocation not given. The investigators took samples on day 63 after the first vaccine or placebo injection. Produced via immunoSEQ multiplex PCR; TCRdb's table is partial and in-frame only. The table lists some 460,000 clones, about 89% of them singletons. The source material was peripheral blood, sampled in a trial of Ad26.COV2.S vaccine versus placebo. The receptors derive from a person aged 18 to 59 who received the Ad26.COV2.S COVID-19 vaccine or a placebo.

The genes are TRBV7-2 and TRBJ2-7, with D uncertain. Deletions cut 1 base from V and 4 bases from J, with 8 bases between. Germline V gene data show CDR1 as SGHTA and CDR2 as FQGNSA. This CDR3 region has 13 residues. CDR3 sequence (DNA): TGTGCCAGCAGCTTAGTGACCCCTTACGAGCAGTACTTC. Translated, it gives CASSLVTPYEQYF.

The V and J genes are TRBV4-1 and TRBJ2-2; no clear D. V lost 0 bases to trimming and J lost 8 bases, with 13 bases between them. CDR3 size: 15 residues. Germline-derived CDR1 and CDR2 are MGHRA and YSYEKL. The CDR3 nucleotides are TGCGCCAGCAGCCAAGATCCCGGCCGAACAGGGGAGCTGTTTTTT. This translates into CASSQDPGRTGELFF.

V and J are TRBV5-5 and TRBJ1-1, with D uncertain. V was cut by 2 bases and J by 8 bases, with 10 bases left in between. The CDR3 spans 12 residues. CDR1 SGHKS and CDR2 YYEKEE come from the germline V gene (reference sequence). The CDR3 bases are TGTGCCAGCAGCTTTTTGGGCAGGGAAGCTTTCTTT. It specifies CASSFLGREAFF. The full variable domain, with the rest looked up from reference TRBV5-5 and TRBJ1-1, is DAGVTQSPTHLIKTRGQQVTLRCSPISGHKSVSWYQQVLGQGPQFIFQYYEKEERGRGNFPDRFSARQFPNYSSELNVNALLLGDSALYLCASSFLGREAFFGQGTRLTVV.

V gene TRBV7-8 combines with J gene TRBJ2-7, with D unclear. The V end was cut by 2 bases, the J end by 0 bases, with 8 bases between. The CDR3 length is 14 residues. Germline CDR1 reads SGHVS; CDR2 reads FQNEAQ. Written as DNA, the CDR3 is TGTGCCAGCAGCTTAAGCACGGCCTCCTACGAGCAGTACTTC. Translation gives CASSLSTASYEQYF.

V and J are TRBV10-3 and TRBJ2-5; 9 nucleotides line up with TRBD2. In germline, CDR1 is ENHRY, CDR2 SYGVKD. This CDR3 has 15 amino acids. V was pared by 8 bases and J by 4 bases, with 11 bases of the junction left unmatched. The CDR3 nucleotides read TGTGCCATCGGGGGGGTAGCGGGAGATTCAGAGACCCAGTACTTC. Translation gives CAIGGVAGDSETQYF.